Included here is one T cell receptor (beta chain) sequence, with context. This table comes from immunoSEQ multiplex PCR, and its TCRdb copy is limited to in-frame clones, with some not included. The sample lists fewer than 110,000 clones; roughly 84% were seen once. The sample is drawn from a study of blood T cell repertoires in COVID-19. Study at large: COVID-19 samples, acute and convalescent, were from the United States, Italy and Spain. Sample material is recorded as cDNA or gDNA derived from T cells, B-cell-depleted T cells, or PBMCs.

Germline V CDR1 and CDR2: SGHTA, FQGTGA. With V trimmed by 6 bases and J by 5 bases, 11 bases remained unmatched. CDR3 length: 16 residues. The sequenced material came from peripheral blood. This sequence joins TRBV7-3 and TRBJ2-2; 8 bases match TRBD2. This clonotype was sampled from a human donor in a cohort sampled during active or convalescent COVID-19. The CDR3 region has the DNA TGTGCCAGCAGTTCTTTACCGGGACTAGTAACCGGGGAGCTGTTTTTT. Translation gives CASSSLPGLVTGELFF.